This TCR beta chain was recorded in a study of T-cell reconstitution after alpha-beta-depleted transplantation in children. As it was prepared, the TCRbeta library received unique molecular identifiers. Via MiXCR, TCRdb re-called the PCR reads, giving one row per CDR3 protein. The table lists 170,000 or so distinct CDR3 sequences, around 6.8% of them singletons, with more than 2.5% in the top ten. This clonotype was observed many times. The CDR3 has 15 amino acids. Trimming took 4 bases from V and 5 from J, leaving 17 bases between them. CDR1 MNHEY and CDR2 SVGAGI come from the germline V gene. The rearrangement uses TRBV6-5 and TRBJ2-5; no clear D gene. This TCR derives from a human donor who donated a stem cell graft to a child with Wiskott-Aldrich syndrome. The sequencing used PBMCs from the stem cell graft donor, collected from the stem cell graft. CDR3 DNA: TGTGCCAGCAGTTCAATGTCTTGGAATATGGAGACCCAGTACTTC. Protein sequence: CASSSMSWNMETQYF.